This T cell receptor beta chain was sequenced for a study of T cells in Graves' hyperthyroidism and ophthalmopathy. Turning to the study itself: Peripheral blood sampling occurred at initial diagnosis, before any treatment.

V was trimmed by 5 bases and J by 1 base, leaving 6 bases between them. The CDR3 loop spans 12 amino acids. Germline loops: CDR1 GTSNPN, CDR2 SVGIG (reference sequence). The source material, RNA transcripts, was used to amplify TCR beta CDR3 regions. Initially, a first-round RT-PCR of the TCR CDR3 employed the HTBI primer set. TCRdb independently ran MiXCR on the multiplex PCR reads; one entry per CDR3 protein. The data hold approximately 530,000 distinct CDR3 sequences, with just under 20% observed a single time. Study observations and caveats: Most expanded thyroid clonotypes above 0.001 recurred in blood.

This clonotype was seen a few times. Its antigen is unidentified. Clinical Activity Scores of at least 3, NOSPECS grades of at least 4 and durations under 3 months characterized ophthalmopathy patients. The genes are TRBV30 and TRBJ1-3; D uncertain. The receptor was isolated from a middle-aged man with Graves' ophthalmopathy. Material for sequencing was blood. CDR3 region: CAWQFSGNTIYF. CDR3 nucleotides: TGTGCCTGGCAGTTTTCTGGAAACACCATATATTTT.